What follows are 27 T cell receptor beta chains derived from one specimen sequenced in a study of blood T cell repertoires in COVID-19. Measured with immunoSEQ multiplex PCR; TCRdb has only the in-frame clones, and not every one. The sample lists about 130,000 clones, roughly 84% occurring once. The sample was peripheral blood. The receptors stem from a woman under 40 who had recovered from COVID-19.

The chain has TRBV5-1 and TRBJ1-2; 7 bases are a match to TRBD1. Germline-derived CDR1 and CDR2 are SGHRS and YFSETQ. This CDR3 has 16 residues. The V segment lost 4 bases and the J segment 3 bases; nucleotides outside the gene matches: 12. CDR3 DNA sequence: TGCGCCAGCAGCCAAGAACCGGGACAGAGAGACTATGGCTACACCTTC. Translated, it gives CASSQEPGQRDYGYTF.

The chain carries TRBV19 and TRBJ2-2, with 12 bases lining up with TRBD2. CDR3 length: 15 residues. The germline CDR1 and CDR2 sequences are LNHDA and SQIVND (reference sequence). V shed 5 bases, J shed 4 bases, and the junction held 2 bases outside the gene matches. The CDR3 protein is CASSLAGGGTGELFF. DNA for the CDR3: TGTGCCAGTAGTCTAGCGGGGGGGGGCACCGGGGAGCTGTTTTTT.

The chain links TRBV11-2 to TRBJ2-7, with 8 bases lining up with TRBD2. CDR1 and CDR2 from the germline V gene are SGHAT and FQNNGV. CDR3 length equals 15 residues. V lost 4 bases and J lost 2; bases outside the gene matches: 7. CDR3 residues: CASSWFSGETYEQYF. The CDR3 DNA is TGTGCCAGCAGCTGGTTTAGCGGGGAAACCTACGAGCAGTACTTC.

The V call is TRBV18, the J call TRBJ1-2; 9 nucleotides line up with TRBD1. Germline trimming cut 3 bases from V and 7 bases from J; bases unmatched to any gene: 12. The CDR3 consists of 16 residues. The germline CDR1 and CDR2 sequences are KGHSH and LQKENI. CDR3 DNA sequence: TGTGCCAGCTCACCCCAGACTGGACAGGGGAATCGTGGCTACACCTTC. Amino acids: CASSPQTGQGNRGYTF.

The chain joins TRBV12-2 to TRBJ1-2. TRBV12-2 represents a pseudogene. The CDR3 has 13 amino acids. The CDR3 sequence is CASLIPEFYGYTF. The CDR3 DNA is TGTGCAAGTCTCATTCCCGAGTTCTATGGCTACACCTTC.

The chain employs TRBV18 and TRBJ1-1; perhaps TRBD1 as D (5 bases). CDR1 is KGHSH and CDR2 is LQKENI in the germline V gene. Trimming stripped 6 bases from V and 4 bases from J, with 21 bases between. The CDR3 totals 16 residues. CDR3 protein: CASSPGRGGVGTEAFF. DNA for the CDR3: TGTGCCAGCTCCCCAGGTCGGGGGGGTGTTGGCACTGAAGCTTTCTTT. Filled out from reference TRBV18 and TRBJ1-1, the complete variable domain reads NAGVMQNPRHLVRRRGQEARLRCSPMKGHSHVYWYRQLPEEGLKFMVYLQKENIIDESGMPKERFSAEFPKEGPSILRIQQVVRGDSAAYFCASSPGRGGVGTEAFFGQGTRLTVV.

This rearrangement joins TRBV11-2 to TRBJ2-7; D remains ambiguous. The V gene lost 4 bases and the J gene lost 0 bases, with 16 bases spanning the gap. Per germline, CDR1 SGHAT and CDR2 FQNNGV. CDR3 length: 16 amino acids. The CDR3, as DNA: TGTGCCAGCAGCTCCTATCGTGACTTGGGCTCCTACGAGCAGTACTTC. Its translation: CASSSYRDLGSYEQYF.

J is TRBJ2-2 and V is TRBV29-1, with 9 bases fitting TRBD1. J gave up 3 bases and V 3 bases, and 11 bases lay outside the gene matches. The length of the CDR3 is 17 residues. CDR1 is SQVTM and CDR2 is ANQGSEA in the germline V gene. The CDR3 protein is CSVDKPGQGRHTGELFF. The CDR3, as DNA: TGCAGCGTTGATAAACCGGGACAGGGACGGCACACCGGGGAGCTGTTTTTT.

The V call is TRBV24-1, the J call TRBJ2-1; D unresolved. The CDR3 is 17 amino acids. V lost 4 bases to trimming and J lost 0 bases, with 15 bases between them. Per germline, CDR1 KGHDR and CDR2 SFDVKD. The DNA for the CDR3 is TGTGCCACCAGTGACTCCAGACACTCGAGCTCCTACAATGAGCAGTTCTTC. The encoded protein is CATSDSRHSSSYNEQFF.

The chain recombines TRBV6-5 with TRBJ1-1; possible D gene TRBD1, 6 bases. The CDR3 is 13 amino acids. Germline V gene lookup returns CDR1 MNHEY and CDR2 SVGAGI. Trimming removed 8 bases at V and 10 bases at J, with 20 bases between. CDR3 in DNA: TGTGCCAGCGAGACAGGTCGCGGGCTGGTAGCTTTCTTT. Translation gives CASETGRGLVAFF.

V and J are TRBV19 and TRBJ1-5, with TRBD1 matching 7 bases. Losses at the gene ends were 4 bases for V and 4 bases for J; bases not matched to a gene: 10. Germline CDR1 LNHDA, CDR2 SQIVND (reference sequence). This CDR3 is 16 amino acids long. The CDR3 DNA reads as TGTGCCAGTAGTACACAAAGAGGGACAGCTAATCAGCCCCAGCATTTT. Residues: CASSTQRGTANQPQHF.

The V gene is TRBV6-1, the J gene TRBJ2-7, with D possibly being TRBD1 (6 bases). V was trimmed by 1 base and J by 12 bases, leaving 19 bases between them. The CDR3 runs 14 residues. CDR1 MNHNS and CDR2 SASEGT come from the germline V gene. The CDR3: CASSEEAAGVPSYF. The DNA for the CDR3 is TGTGCCAGCAGTGAAGAAGCCGCAGGGGTCCCCTCGTACTTC.

This clone was detected only once. This chain connects TRBV19 to TRBJ1-4; the D gene is possibly TRBD1 (6 bases). In germline, CDR1 is LNHDA, CDR2 SQIVND (reference sequence). The germline V and J ends were trimmed by 5 bases and 6 bases, with 19 bases remaining between them. The CDR3 consists of 16 residues. The CDR3 reads CASSVSGELTYEKLFF. The CDR3 DNA reads TGTGCCAGTAGTGTTTCAGGGGAGTTAACGTATGAAAAACTGTTTTTT.

The rearrangement uses TRBV5-6 and TRBJ1-6; D is undetermined. The germline CDR1 and CDR2 sequences are SGHDT and YYEEEE. V lost 1 base to trimming and J lost 0 bases, with 14 bases between them. This CDR3 comprises 18 residues. The CDR3 DNA follows: TGTGCCAGCAGCTTGTTAGGTGGAGGAAGCTCCTATAATTCACCCCTCCACTTT. Amino acids: CASSLLGGGSSYNSPLHF.

The chain couples TRBV25-1 to TRBJ2-7, with 8 bases aligning to TRBD1. The CDR3 has 15 residues. Germline V gives CDR1 MGHDK, CDR2 SYGVNS. V was pared by 6 bases and J by 3 bases, with 10 bases of the junction left unmatched. This CDR3 reads CASSTNYTGGYEQYF. The CDR3 bases are TGTGCCAGCAGCACCAATTATACAGGGGGCTACGAGCAGTACTTC.

The gene calls are TRBV20-1 and TRBJ2-3; TRBD1 matches 8 bases. With 6 bases clipped from V and 1 base from J, the junction kept 12 bases outside the gene matches. Germline V lookup: CDR1 DFQATT, CDR2 SNEGSKA (reference sequence). This CDR3 spans 16 amino acids. CDR3 in DNA: TGCAGTGCCAGTATACCAGGGGGCGCGGGCACAGATACGCAGTATTTT. Protein sequence: CSASIPGGAGTDTQYF.

The count of this clone is one. The chain has TRBV5-8 and TRBJ2-3; possible D gene TRBD1, 6 bases. The V end lost 4 bases, the J end lost 2 bases, and 17 bases lay between the germline ends. The V gene's germline CDR1 is SGHTS and CDR2 YDEGEE. The CDR3 runs 16 residues. The CDR3 DNA reads as TGTGCCAGCAGCCAATCTTGGACAGTAGCCACAGATACGCAGTATTTT. Its translation: CASSQSWTVATDTQYF.

The V gene is TRBV21-1, the J gene TRBJ2-1; the table's D call TRBD1 went unverified against the DNA. TRBV21-1 is designated a pseudogene. This CDR3 region has 13 residues. The CDR3 sequence: CATPGQKYNEQFF. In DNA form, the CDR3 reads TGTGCCACCCCGGGACAAAAGTACAATGAGCAGTTCTTC.

This chain links TRBV6-5 with TRBJ2-3; TRBD2 aligns across 7 bases. This CDR3 spans 15 amino acids. V was clipped by 0 bases and J by 3 bases; unmatched bases: 3. Germline values: CDR1 MNHEY, CDR2 SVGAGI. Here the CDR3 DNA reads TGTGCCAGCAGTTACTCCCGGACTAGAACAGATACGCAGTATTTT. Its protein product is CASSYSRTRTDTQYF.

The V and J genes are TRBV5-6 and TRBJ1-4; D is unclear. V gave up 2 bases and J gave up 5 bases, with 10 bases separating them. CDR3 size: 14 residues. Germline CDR1 is SGHDT and CDR2 is YYEEEE. In nucleotides, the CDR3 is TGTGCCAGCAGCTTTCTAGGAGACAATGAAAAACTGTTTTTT. Translated, it gives CASSFLGDNEKLFF.

This clone was observed a handful of times. The chain is built from TRBV14 and TRBJ1-1; a weak D match, TRBD1 (5 bases). The CDR3 extends over 16 amino acids. The ends were cut back, 4 bases at V and 8 bases at J, with 23 bases in the middle. CDR1 and CDR2 (germline): SGHDN, FVKESK. This CDR3 reads CASSRLGGANSGEAFF. CDR3 DNA: TGTGCCAGCAGCCGCCTAGGAGGGGCGAACTCGGGGGAAGCTTTCTTT. Combining the CDR3 with reference TRBV14 and TRBJ1-1 gives the whole variable domain EAGVTQFPSHSVIEKGQTVTLRCDPISGHDNLYWYRRVMGKEIKFLLHFVKESKQDESGMPNNRFLAERTGGTYSTLKVQPAELEDSGVYFCASSRLGGANSGEAFFGQGTRLTVV.

This clone showed up just once. The CDR3 protein is CASSLTGGSFGGNQPQHF. The CDR3 nucleotides read TGTGCCAGCAGCCTAACAGGGGGATCTTTCGGTGGCAATCAGCCCCAGCATTTT. The chain has TRBV3-1 (or the pseudogene TRBV3-2) and TRBJ1-5, with TRBD1 identical over 8 bases. The CDR3 totals 18 residues. The ends lost 4 bases at V and 2 bases at J; junction bases unmatched: 13. CDR1 and CDR2 (germline): LGHDT, YNNKEL (reference sequence).

The rearrangement joins TRBV28 to TRBJ1-1; tentative D call: TRBD1 (5 bases). Germline V gene lookup returns CDR1 MDHEN and CDR2 SYDVKM. The CDR3 has 17 amino acids. V lost 6 bases and J 0 bases, leaving 20 bases between the germline ends. CDR3 DNA sequence: TGTGCCAGCAGAACCTCAGGGTATTGGGCCCTGAACACTGAAGCTTTCTTT. Encoded protein: CASRTSGYWALNTEAFF.

The CDR3 is CASSQLLAGYTDTQYF. CDR3 coding DNA: TGTGCCAGCAGCCAACTACTAGCGGGGTACACAGATACGCAGTATTTT. The rearrangement joins TRBV3-1 (or the pseudogene TRBV3-2) to TRBJ2-3, with TRBD2 identical over 10 bases. This CDR3 has 16 amino acids. The germline V gene encodes CDR1 LGHDT and CDR2 YNNKEL (reference sequence). Unmatched junction bases numbered 4, after V lost 2 bases and J lost 2 bases.

This clone has only one observation. CDR3 residues: CASSEQGGDTQYF. The CDR3 bases are TGTGCCAGCAGTGAACAGGGTGGCGATACGCAGTATTTT. The V call is TRBV2, the J call TRBJ2-3; D is possibly TRBD1 (5 bases). CDR1 and CDR2 from the germline V gene are SNHLY and FYNNEI. The V end was cut by 2 bases, the J end by 6 bases, with 9 bases between. The CDR3 is 13 residues long. Full variable domain (rest looked up from reference TRBV2 and TRBJ2-3): EPEVTQTPSHQVTQMGQEVILRCVPISNHLYFYWYRQILGQKVEFLVSFYNNEISEKSEIFDDQFSVERPDGSNFTLKIRSTKLEDSAMYFCASSEQGGDTQYFGPGTRLTVL.

The chain carries TRBV9 and TRBJ2-5; 8 nucleotides match TRBD1. V was pared by 1 base and J by 7 bases, with 9 bases of the junction left unmatched. The length of the CDR3 is 15 residues. Looked up from germline, CDR1 is SGDLS and CDR2 is YYNGEE. CDR3 protein: CASSVRATGEGTQYF. CDR3 nucleotide sequence: TGTGCCAGCAGCGTACGGGCGACAGGGGAAGGGACCCAGTACTTC.

The CDR3 here is CASSRSGTSGGVKLSTDTQYF. The CDR3, as DNA: TGCGCCAGCAGCCGAAGTGGGACTAGCGGGGGGGTAAAACTTAGCACAGATACGCAGTATTTT. V and J are TRBV4-1 and TRBJ2-3; the match to TRBD2 covers 16 bases. The CDR3 sequence is 21 residues long. CDR1 MGHRA and CDR2 YSYEKL come from the germline V gene. V shed 4 bases, J shed 0 bases, and the junction held 13 bases outside the gene matches.